This entry concerns a single T cell receptor beta chain. Its recognized antigen is unknown. One base away there is no much larger clone; base qualities are not given. This specimen belongs to a study of cytomegalovirus exposure and HLA in healthy donors (dated by TCRdb to 2017 to 2019). For context, the study as a whole: According to an earlier analysis of 587 of the donors, 200 million or so T cells yielded over 100 million unique TCR beta sequences and approximately 300 Gb of sequence data. An early release that covered 500 to 800 HLA-typed donors contained around 330 gigabases of sequencing data and about 84 million unique TCR sequences. The genetic ancestry cluster associated with self-reported Caucasian donors included about 84% of the 398 genotyped donors. The aim of the study was to test whether cataloging public T cell receptors could identify signatures of past pathogen exposure. Using immunosequencing, the study profiled T cell repertoires from about 650 subjects and related those repertoires to cytomegalovirus serostatus. A separate validation cohort of about 110 different subjects was used in addition to the 666-subject first cohort. To predict cytomegalovirus infection status, the study combined high-throughput TCR immunosequencing, statistical association of individual TCRs with disease status, and machine learning. To study patterns of TCR occurrence, a later analysis re-analyzed previously published TCR beta repertoires from 600 to 750 donors and added high-resolution HLA genotyping. Rather than using new phenotypic data, the later analysis identified candidate immune exposures from TCR beta sequences and from how often those sequences occurred across donors. In an earlier analysis of around 540 of the donors, high-throughput TCR beta sequencing was used to judge whether each TCR beta V gene segment behaved as functional or pseudogenic. Donor age, sex, ethnicity and CMV serostatus were compiled together with the repertoire data. Genome-wide SNP genotypes for about 55% of the roughly 670 donors were used in a later genetic analysis, which treated that subset as a discovery cohort. Every repertoire in the discovery cohort had been generated on one and the same sequencing platform. Both class I and class II loci were covered by HLA typing, at four-digit resolution. Typing coverage varied by locus: 629-630 donors for A, B, C, DRB1 and DQB1; roughly 500 for DQA1; some 610 for DPA1; about 450 for DPB1. Five DR-DQ haplotypes were handled as single units for association and clustering, since linkage in the cohort was strong. Across approximately 400 genotyped donors of the cohort, an average of approximately 200,000 unique TCR beta nucleotide sequences per donor were sequenced, and roughly a sixth of those sequences were non-productive. Study-level results and caveats: V-gene and J-gene trimming of TCR beta chains was associated with a missense DCLRE1C variant in a later genetic analysis, and the association was replicated in an independent cohort. The authors suggested that the approach could potentially be generalized to other disease states and immunological phenotypes. A group of highly shared sequence variants was considered likely to be a technical artifact of the sequencing pipeline. Linkage disequilibrium might explain the correlated functional status among segregating V segments, but an unknown experimental factor could not be excluded. A further reported finding was that TCR beta sequences accurately predicted the HLA-A and HLA-B alleles for most subjects in the first cohort. When HLA alleles, especially DR and DQ, strongly co-occurred, TCR associations were difficult to assign to individual alleles. Cytomegalovirus status was reported to be diagnosed by the classifier with high specificity and sensitivity in both the original and validation cohorts. Specific HLA alleles were associated with 15,000 to 20,000 TCR beta sequences at a false discovery rate of 0.05 in a later analysis. Because counts were too low, about 18 rarely observed V segments, including chromosome 9 orphons, were left out of the earlier analysis of a few hundred of the donors. Sequencing depth was assumed to be roughly uniform across donors in the presence/absence analyses, though that assumption may not hold. A later genetic analysis reported fewer N-insertions in productive TCRs among donors in an Asian-associated ancestry cluster than the roughly 700-donor mean. Some IMGT-functional V segments, including TRBV6-2 and TRBV6-3, could not be distinguished by the 87-base-pair reads and were therefore excluded. In a later analysis, the rate of TCR association differed among HLA loci, with DRB1 alleles having the most associated TCRs and HLA-C alleles having the fewest. This cohort had only TCR beta chains sequenced, and the lack of alpha or paired-chain data limited which features could be detected. Compared with equally common non-associated chains, HLA-associated TCR beta chains in a later analysis were more clonally expanded and had lower generation probabilities. Because HLA typing was missing for some donors at each locus, association tests included only the typed subset. For the cohort, immune exposure information was limited to CMV serostatus. An earlier analysis of approximately 540 of the donors showed that most TCR beta V segments appeared in productive rearrangements either about 87% or about 30% of the time, which broadly matched IMGT annotations. According to a later analysis, parvovirus B19, influenza, CMV and Epstein-Barr virus appeared linked to several top co-occurrence clusters. The study gave a list of over 150 TCR beta chains associated with cytomegalovirus. In vitro tests confirmed that a few of the cytomegalovirus-associated TCR beta chains recognize cytomegalovirus antigens. Most CMV-associated TCR beta chains appeared to be HLA-restricted in a later analysis, and the HLA associations seemed to be driven largely by CMV exposure. Most TCR sequences were seen in very few donors, while some public TCRs were found in many individuals.

The cohort consisted of hundreds of healthy bone marrow donors. At the time of sampling, every cohort member was nominally healthy, though immune exposures that went unrecorded were likely present. The donor was CMV seronegative and belonged to the group of more than 300 seronegative cohort members. Every donor gave a peripheral blood sample, and the peripheral blood mononuclear cells from that sample were used for TCR beta sequencing. The Qiagen DNeasy Blood Extraction Kit was used to extract genomic DNA from the blood cell samples. Libraries came from the immunoSEQ multiplex PCR assay. For the multiplex PCR, a mixture combining 60 forward primers for TCR Vbeta segments and 13 reverse primers for TCR Jbeta segments was used. A multiplex PCR assay on genomic DNA amplified the CDR3 region of rearranged TCR beta genes. The amplified TCR beta libraries were sequenced on the Illumina HiSeq System as 87-base-pair reads. In the paper's pipeline: In a later analysis, 77 million or so unique TCR beta chains were counted across the 500 to 700 repertoires, and around 10 million of these chains were shared by at least two donors. To remove PCR and sequencing errors, raw reads were error-corrected and collapsed into unique sequences using a nearest-neighbor algorithm that merged closely related sequences. To assign V, D and J gene segments, CDR3 sequences were aligned to IMGT reference sequences. Each retained sequence needed at least a six-nucleotide match to both a V gene segment and a J gene segment. Rearrangements were called productive when the CDR3 lacked stop codons and stayed in frame with V and J; all others were non-productive. CDR3 was defined according to IMGT convention as the region running from the second conserved V-encoded cysteine to the conserved J-encoded phenylalanine. The earlier analysis of some 550 of the donors excluded any sequence lacking an unambiguous match to a single V gene segment. An earlier analysis of 450 to 650 of the donors called V segments functional above 56.7% productive rearrangements and segregating when the between-donor standard deviation exceeded 5%. A statistical classification framework was developed to diagnose cytomegalovirus status using the catalog of TCR beta chain sequences. In a later analysis, V and J genes were assigned by comparing TCR nucleotide sequences against IMGT/GENE-DB human TR gene sequences. A later analysis assigned CDR3 sequences and most-parsimonious VDJ recombination scenarios with the TCRdist pipeline. In a later analysis, every TCR beta chain was defined by the combination of its CDR3 amino acid sequence and its V-gene family, and reads without a unique V-gene family were dropped. As a way to deal with suspected cross-contamination and a sequencing artifact, a later analysis dropped hundreds of nucleotide sequences that were highly shared and had low generation probability. For each public chain, a later analysis derived a clonal expansion index from normalized ranks of inferred template counts within each repertoire. A later analysis computed generation probabilities with a VDJ recombination model fitted to out-of-frame rearrangements, and checked the results against IGoR. In a later analysis, TCR-TCR, TCR-HLA and TCR-CMV co-occurrence was scored with hypergeometric tests, and a repertoire-size bias correction was applied to TCR pairs. A later analysis estimated false discovery rates by permuting HLA or CMV assignments 20 times. In a later analysis, co-occurring TCRs were grouped using DBSCAN, and TCRdist sequence similarity was added for clustering within HLA-allele-positive subsets. Repertoires with fewer than 30,000 or more than 120,000 public chains, plus five repertoires with anomalous nucleotide sharing, were excluded from co-occurrence clustering. TCRdb took this table from immuneACCESS and kept in-frame rearrangements with V and J called. Such tables lack part of the clones; where checked against another copy, unresolved V genes explain under half of the gap, and the rest is unexplained. V and J calls and clone size follow that table, whereas D and trimming were derived from the DNA. The sample table shows about 160,000 clones, and around 78% are seen once. Of the sample, approximately 3.1% is held by the ten largest clones.

The CDR3 measures 15 amino acids from cysteine to phenylalanine. The sequence is cut down to CDR3 DNA, 45 bases in frame from base 1. V loses 3 bases at its end and J loses 6 bases; junction bases beyond the gene matches: 9. CDR1 and CDR2, per the germline V gene, are SGHTA and FQGNSA. The sample consisted of PBMCs. The rearrangement joined TRBV7-2 to TRBJ1-2; a stretch of 8 junction bases matches TRBD1. This TCR came from a middle-aged woman in good health and CMV-seronegative. The CDR3 corresponds to CASSFQDRAVHGYTF. The DNA is TGTGCCAGCAGCTTCCAGGACAGGGCAGTACATGGCTACACCTTC.